This T cell receptor beta chain stems from a study of T-cell memory formation after mild COVID-19. cDNA libraries for TCR alpha and TCR beta, carrying sample barcodes and UMIs, came from 5'RACE with constant-segment primers. One entry per CDR3 protein results from TCRdb running MiXCR on the 5' RACE reads. The sample has around 49,000 distinct CDR3 sequences, roughly 27% seen once; the top ten hold 35% to 50%. The germline V gene has CDR1 KGHDR and CDR2 SFDVKD. The germline V and J ends were trimmed by 0 bases and 4 bases, with 16 bases remaining between them. There are 17 residues in the CDR3. This clonotype was observed a handful of times. Its antigen is as yet unknown. Study-level findings and limits: What remained unconfirmed was the SARS-CoV-2 specificity of second-wave clones peaking on day 37. Clones contracting over day 15 to 85 were CD4/CD8 balanced, with later expanders leaning CD4+.

The source material was PBMCs or a T cell subset sorted from them (not recorded which). This clonotype originated in a man between 18 and 35 years old who had mild COVID-19 (a few samples of this study predate the infection). Cell type and time point are not known. This chain links TRBV24-1 with TRBJ2-3; D ambiguous. The CDR3 sequence is CATSDLTHGDFADTQYF. The CDR3 DNA is TGTGCCACCAGTGATTTGACCCATGGGGATTTCGCAGATACGCAGTATTTT.